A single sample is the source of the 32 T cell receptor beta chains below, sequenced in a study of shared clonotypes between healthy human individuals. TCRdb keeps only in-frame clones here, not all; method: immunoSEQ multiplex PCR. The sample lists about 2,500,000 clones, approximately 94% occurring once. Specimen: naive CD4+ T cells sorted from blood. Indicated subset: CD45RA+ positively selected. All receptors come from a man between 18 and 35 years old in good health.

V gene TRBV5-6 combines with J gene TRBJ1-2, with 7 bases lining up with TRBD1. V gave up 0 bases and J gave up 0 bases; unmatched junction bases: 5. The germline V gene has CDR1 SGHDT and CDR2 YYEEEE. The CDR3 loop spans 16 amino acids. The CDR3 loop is CASSLEGQSPNYGYTF. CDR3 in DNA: TGTGCCAGCAGCTTGGAGGGACAGAGTCCTAACTATGGCTACACCTTC.

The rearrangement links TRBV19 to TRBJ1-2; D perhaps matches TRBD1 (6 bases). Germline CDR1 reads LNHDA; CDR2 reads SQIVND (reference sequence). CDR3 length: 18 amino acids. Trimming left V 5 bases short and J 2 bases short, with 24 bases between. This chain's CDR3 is CASSGTGQLIYHNYGYTF. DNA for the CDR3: TGTGCCAGTAGTGGAACCGGACAGCTCATTTACCACAACTATGGCTACACCTTC.

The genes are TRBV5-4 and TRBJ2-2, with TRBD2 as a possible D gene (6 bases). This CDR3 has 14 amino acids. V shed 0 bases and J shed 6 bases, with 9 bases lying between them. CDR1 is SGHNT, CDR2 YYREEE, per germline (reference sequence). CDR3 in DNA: TGTGCCAGCAGCTTGGTCAGGGAGGCCGGGGAGCTGTTTTTT. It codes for CASSLVREAGELFF.

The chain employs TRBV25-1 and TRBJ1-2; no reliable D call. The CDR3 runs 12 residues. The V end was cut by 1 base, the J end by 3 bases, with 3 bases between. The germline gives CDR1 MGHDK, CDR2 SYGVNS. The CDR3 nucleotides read TGTGCCAGCAGTGAATTTGACTATGGCTACACCTTC. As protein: CASSEFDYGYTF.

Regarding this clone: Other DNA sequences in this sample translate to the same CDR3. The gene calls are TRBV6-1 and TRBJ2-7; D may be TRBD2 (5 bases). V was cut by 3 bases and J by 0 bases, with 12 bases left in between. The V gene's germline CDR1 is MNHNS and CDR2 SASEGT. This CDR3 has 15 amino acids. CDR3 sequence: CASSEGGGSSYEQYF. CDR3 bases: TGTGCCAGCAGTGAGGGCGGAGGCAGCTCCTACGAGCAGTACTTC.

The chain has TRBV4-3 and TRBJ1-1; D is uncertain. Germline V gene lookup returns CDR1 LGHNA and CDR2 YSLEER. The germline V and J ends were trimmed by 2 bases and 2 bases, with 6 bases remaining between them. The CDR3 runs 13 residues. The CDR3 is CASSQLLNTEAFF. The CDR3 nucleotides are TGCGCCAGCAGCCAACTACTTAACACTGAAGCTTTCTTT.

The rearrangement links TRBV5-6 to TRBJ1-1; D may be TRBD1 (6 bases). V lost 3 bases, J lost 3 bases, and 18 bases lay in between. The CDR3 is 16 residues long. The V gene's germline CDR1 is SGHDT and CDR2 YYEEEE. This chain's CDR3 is CASSSKWTEAYTEAFF. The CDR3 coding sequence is TGTGCCAGCAGCTCTAAGTGGACAGAGGCATACACTGAAGCTTTCTTT.

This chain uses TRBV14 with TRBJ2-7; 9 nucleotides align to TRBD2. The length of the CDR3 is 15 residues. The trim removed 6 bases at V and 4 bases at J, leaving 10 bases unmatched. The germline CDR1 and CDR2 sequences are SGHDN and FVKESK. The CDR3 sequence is CASSLTSGERYEQYF. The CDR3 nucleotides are TGTGCCAGCAGTCTGACTAGCGGTGAGAGATACGAGCAGTACTTC.

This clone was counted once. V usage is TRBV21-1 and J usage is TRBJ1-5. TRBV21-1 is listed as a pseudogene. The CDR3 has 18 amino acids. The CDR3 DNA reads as TGTGCCAGCAGCAAAGGACTATACGGGTTAAGCGGCAATCAGCCCCAGCATTTT. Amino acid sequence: CASSKGLYGLSGNQPQHF.

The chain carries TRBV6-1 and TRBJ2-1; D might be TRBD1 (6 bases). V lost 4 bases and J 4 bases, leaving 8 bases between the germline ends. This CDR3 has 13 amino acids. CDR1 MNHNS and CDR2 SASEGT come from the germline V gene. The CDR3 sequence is CASSADRYNEQFF. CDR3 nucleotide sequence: TGTGCCAGCAGTGCGGACAGATACAATGAGCAGTTCTTC.

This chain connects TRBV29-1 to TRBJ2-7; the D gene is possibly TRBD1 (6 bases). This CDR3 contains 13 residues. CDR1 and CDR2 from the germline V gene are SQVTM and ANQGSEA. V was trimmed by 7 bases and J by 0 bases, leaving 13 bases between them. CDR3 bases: TGCAGCGCCACACACAGGGTCTCCTACGAGCAGTACTTC. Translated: CSATHRVSYEQYF.

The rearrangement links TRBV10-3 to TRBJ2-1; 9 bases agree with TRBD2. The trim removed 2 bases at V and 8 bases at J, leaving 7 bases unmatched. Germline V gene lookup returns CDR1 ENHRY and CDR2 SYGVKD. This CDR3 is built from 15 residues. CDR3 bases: TGTGCCATCAGTGAGCCAGGGACTAGCTTTGATGAGCAGTTCTTC. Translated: CAISEPGTSFDEQFF.

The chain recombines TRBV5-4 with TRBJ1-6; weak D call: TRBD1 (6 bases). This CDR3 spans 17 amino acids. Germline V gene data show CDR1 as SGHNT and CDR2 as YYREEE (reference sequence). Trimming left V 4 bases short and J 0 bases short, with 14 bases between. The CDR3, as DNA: TGTGCCAGCAGCGGGACACAGGCTTCCTCCTATAATTCACCCCTCCACTTT. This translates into CASSGTQASSYNSPLHF.

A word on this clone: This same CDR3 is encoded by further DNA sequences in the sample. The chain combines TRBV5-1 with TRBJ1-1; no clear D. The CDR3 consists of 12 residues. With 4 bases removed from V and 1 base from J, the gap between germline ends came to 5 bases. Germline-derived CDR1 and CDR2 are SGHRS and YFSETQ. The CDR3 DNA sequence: TGCGCCAGCAGCGTAGGGAACACTGAAGCTTTCTTT. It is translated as CASSVGNTEAFF.

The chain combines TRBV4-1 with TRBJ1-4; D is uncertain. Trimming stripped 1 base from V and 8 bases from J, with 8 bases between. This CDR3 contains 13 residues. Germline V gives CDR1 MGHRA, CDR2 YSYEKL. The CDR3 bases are TGCGCCAGCAGCCAAGTCGAGCTAGAAAAACTGTTTTTT. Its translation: CASSQVELEKLFF.

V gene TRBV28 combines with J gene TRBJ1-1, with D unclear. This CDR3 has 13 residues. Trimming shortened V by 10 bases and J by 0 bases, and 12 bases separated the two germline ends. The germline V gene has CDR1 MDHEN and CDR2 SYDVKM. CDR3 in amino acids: CATRTVMNTEAFF. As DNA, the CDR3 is TGTGCCACTCGGACCGTTATGAACACTGAAGCTTTCTTT.

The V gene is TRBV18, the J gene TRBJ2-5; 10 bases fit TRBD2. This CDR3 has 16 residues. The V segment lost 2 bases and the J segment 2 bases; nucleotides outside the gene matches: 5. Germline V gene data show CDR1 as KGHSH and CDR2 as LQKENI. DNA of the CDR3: TGTGCCAGCTCACCAACCAGCGGGAGGGATCAAGAGACCCAGTACTTC. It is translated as CASSPTSGRDQETQYF.

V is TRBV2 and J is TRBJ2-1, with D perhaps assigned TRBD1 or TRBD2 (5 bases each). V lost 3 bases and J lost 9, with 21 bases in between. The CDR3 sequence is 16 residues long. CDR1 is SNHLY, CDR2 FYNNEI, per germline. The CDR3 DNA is TGTGCCAGCAGTGAGGAGGACATTTTCGCCAGCGGTGAGCAGTTCTTC. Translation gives CASSEEDIFASGEQFF.

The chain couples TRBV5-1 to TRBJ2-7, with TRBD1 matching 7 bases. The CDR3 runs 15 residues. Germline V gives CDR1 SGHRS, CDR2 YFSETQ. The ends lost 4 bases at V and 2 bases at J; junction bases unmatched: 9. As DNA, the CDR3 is TGCGCCAGCAGCCCCGACAGGGACACTACCTACGAGCAGTACTTC. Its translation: CASSPDRDTTYEQYF.

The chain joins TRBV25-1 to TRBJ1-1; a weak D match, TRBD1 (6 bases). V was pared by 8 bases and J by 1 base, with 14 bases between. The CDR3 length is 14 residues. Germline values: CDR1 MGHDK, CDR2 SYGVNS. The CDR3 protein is CASETWTANTEAFF. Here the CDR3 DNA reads TGTGCCAGCGAAACTTGGACAGCGAACACTGAAGCTTTCTTT.

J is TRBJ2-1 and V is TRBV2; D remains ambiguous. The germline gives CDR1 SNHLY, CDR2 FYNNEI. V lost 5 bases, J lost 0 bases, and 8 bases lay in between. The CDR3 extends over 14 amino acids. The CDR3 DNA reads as TGTGCCAGCAGTTACCCCGGCTCCTACAATGAGCAGTTCTTC. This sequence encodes CASSYPGSYNEQFF.

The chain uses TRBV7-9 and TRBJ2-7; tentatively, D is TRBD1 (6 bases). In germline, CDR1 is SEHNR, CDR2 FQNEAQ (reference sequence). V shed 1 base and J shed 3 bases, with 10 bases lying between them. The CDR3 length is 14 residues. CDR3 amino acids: CASSLVQGGYEQYF. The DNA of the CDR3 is TGTGCCAGCAGCTTAGTACAGGGCGGCTACGAGCAGTACTTC.

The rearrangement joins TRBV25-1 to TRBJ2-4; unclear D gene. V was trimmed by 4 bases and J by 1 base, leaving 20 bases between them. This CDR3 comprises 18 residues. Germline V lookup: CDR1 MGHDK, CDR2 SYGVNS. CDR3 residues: CASSGLPEGPAAKNIQYF. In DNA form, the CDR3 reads TGTGCCAGCAGTGGACTCCCGGAAGGGCCAGCGGCCAAAAACATTCAGTACTTC.

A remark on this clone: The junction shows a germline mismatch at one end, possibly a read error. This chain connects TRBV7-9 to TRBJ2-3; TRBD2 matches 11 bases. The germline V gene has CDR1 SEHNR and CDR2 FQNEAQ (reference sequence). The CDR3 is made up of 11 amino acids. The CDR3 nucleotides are TGTGCCAGCAGCAAGACTAGCGGGGACACCTTT. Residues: CASSKTSGDTF.

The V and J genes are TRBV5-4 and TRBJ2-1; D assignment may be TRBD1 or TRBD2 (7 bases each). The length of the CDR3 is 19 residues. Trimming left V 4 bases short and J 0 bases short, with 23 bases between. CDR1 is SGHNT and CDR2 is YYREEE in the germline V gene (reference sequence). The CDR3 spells CASSKNRGGGRSSYNEQFF. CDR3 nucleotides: TGTGCCAGCAGCAAAAACAGGGGCGGGGGTCGTAGCTCCTACAATGAGCAGTTCTTC.

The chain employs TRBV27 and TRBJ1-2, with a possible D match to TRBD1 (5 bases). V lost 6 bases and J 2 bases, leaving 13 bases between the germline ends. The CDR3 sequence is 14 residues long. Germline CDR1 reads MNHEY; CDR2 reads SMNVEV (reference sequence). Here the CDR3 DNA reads TGTGCCAGCAGCTCGCTCGGGGGAAACTATGGCTACACCTTC. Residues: CASSSLGGNYGYTF.

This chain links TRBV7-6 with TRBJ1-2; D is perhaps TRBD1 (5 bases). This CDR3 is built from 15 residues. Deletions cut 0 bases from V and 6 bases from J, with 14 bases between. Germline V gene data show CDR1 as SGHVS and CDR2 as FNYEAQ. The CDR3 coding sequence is TGTGCCAGCAGCTTAGCCCCCGGCAGGGATGATGGCTACACCTTC. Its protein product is CASSLAPGRDDGYTF.

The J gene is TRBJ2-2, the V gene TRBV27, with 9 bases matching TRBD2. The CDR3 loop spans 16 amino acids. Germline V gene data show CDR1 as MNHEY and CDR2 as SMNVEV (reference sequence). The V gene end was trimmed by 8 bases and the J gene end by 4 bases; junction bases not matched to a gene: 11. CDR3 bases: TGTGCCAGCCACTTTCGGGGACTAGCAAGCACCGGGGAGCTGTTTTTT. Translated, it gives CASHFRGLASTGELFF.

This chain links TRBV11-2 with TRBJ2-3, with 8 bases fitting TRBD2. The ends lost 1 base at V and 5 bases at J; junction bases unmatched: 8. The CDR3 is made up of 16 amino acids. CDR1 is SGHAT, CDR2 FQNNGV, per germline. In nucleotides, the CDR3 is TGTGCCAGCAGCTTAGTAGGGGGACTAGTGCAAGATACGCAGTATTTT. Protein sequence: CASSLVGGLVQDTQYF.

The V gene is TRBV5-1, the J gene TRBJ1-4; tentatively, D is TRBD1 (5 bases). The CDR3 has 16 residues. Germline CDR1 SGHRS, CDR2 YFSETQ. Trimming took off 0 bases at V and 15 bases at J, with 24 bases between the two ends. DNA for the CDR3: TGCGCCAGCAGCTTGGCCCCATCCGGGACCCCACCTCAGGTGTTTTTT. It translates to CASSLAPSGTPPQVFF.

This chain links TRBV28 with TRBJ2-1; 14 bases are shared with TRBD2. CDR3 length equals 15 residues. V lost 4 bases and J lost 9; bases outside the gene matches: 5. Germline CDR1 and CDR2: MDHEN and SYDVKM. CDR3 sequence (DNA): TGTGCCAGCAGTTCGGGGACTAGCGGGAGCTCTGAGCAGTTCTTC. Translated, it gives CASSSGTSGSSEQFF.

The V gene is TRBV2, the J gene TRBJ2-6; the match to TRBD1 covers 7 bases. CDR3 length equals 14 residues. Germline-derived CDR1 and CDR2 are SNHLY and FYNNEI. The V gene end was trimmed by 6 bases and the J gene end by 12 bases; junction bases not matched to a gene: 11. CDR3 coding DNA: TGTGCCAGCAGAGTCGGGACAGAGCTCACCGTCCTGACTTTC. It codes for CASRVGTELTVLTF.